This TCR beta chain originates from a study of T cells after yellow fever vaccination. About the study: CD3, CD45RA, CCR7 and CD95 were used to sort EM, EMRA, CM and Tscm memory subsets. Broader study findings: Sorting of memory subsets on day 0 yielded almost no detectable vaccine-responding clonotypes. Contaminants from the bulk population, in the form of abundant clonotypes, could be found in FACS-sorted repertoires.

This clonotype was detected ten times or more. CDR1 and CDR2 from the germline V gene are SGHRS and YFSETQ. V was clipped by 4 bases and J by 8 bases, with 28 bases between them. CDR3 length: 18 amino acids. Conversion of TCR transcripts into cDNA relied on 5'RACE template switching, which added a universal primer site and UMIs. MiXCR, run by TCRdb on the 5' RACE reads, gives a single entry per CDR3 protein. The data contain fewer than 6,500 distinct CDR3 sequences, about 6% of them seen just once; the ten biggest clones take up 55% to 65%. The chain joins TRBV5-1 to TRBJ2-1, with D possibly being TRBD1 or TRBD2 (6 bases each). This sequence was found in a man younger than 30 who received the YFV17D yellow fever vaccine. This specimen was PBMCs, either bulk or a sorted T-cell subset (CD4+, CD8+, memory, or dextramer-sorted; not recorded which), taken around 14 days after the first yellow fever vaccination. The CDR3 is CASSLPGASATRQDEQFF. The DNA for the CDR3 is TGCGCCAGCAGCCTCCCGGGGGCTAGCGCTACCCGTCAGGATGAGCAGTTCTTC.